The clone carrying this T cell receptor (beta chain) was picked up one time. Its antigen is undetermined. TCRdb's table, derived via immunoSEQ multiplex PCR, lists solely in-frame clones and lacks some. The repertoire holds 10,000 to 15,000 clones, with about 86% as singletons. This sample is drawn from a study of T cells in localized non-small cell lung cancer. Germline CDR1 and CDR2: GTSNPN and SVGIG (reference sequence). V lost 0 bases to trimming and J lost 5 bases, with 11 bases between them. This CDR3 contains 14 residues. Study-level results: The tumor had only one region sequenced, so heterogeneity remains possible. In uninvolved adjacent lung, T cell clonality reached its highest value, exceeding tumor. Median detection of top 100 tumor clones in adjacent lung was 57 clones. Blood T cell density predicted longer survival; adjacent-lung clonality, shorter.

The V and J genes are TRBV30 and TRBJ2-4; possible D gene TRBD2, 6 bases. This specimen was peripheral blood, taken before any cancer treatment. The TCR sequence derives from a male donor aged 60 or over with stage III lung adenocarcinoma. In DNA form, the CDR3 reads TGTGCCTGGAGTGTACGAAGCGGGCAAAACATTCAGTACTTC. Protein sequence: CAWSVRSGQNIQYF.